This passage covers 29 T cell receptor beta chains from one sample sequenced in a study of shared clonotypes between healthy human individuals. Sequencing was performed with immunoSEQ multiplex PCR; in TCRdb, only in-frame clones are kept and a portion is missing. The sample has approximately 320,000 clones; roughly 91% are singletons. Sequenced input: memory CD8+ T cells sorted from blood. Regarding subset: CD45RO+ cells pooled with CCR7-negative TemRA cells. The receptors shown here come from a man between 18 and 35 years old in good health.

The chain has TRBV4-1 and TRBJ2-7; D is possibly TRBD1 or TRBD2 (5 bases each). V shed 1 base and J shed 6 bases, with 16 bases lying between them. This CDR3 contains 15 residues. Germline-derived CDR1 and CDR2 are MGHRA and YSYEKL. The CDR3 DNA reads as TGCGCCAGCAGCCAAGGAGGGGAAGGGGTCAGCGAGCAGTACTTC. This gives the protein CASSQGGEGVSEQYF.

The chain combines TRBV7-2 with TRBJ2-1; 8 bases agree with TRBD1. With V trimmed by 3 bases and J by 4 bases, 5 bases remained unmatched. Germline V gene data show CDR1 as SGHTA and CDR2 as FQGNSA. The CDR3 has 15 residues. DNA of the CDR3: TGTGCCAGCAGCTTCGGGACAGGTATTTACAATGAGCAGTTCTTC. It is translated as CASSFGTGIYNEQFF.

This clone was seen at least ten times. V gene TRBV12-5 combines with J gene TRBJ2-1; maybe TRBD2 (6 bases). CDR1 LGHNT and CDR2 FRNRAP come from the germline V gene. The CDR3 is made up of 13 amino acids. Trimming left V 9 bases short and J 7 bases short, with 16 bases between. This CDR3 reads CASRPEGRNEQFF. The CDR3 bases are TGTGCTAGCCGCCCCGAAGGGAGGAATGAGCAGTTCTTC.

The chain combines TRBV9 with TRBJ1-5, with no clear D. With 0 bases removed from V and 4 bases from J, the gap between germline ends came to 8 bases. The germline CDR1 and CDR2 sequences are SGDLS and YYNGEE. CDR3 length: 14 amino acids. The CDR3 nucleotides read TGTGCCAGCAGCGTAGGCCAGCTGAATCAGCCCCAGCATTTT. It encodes CASSVGQLNQPQHF.

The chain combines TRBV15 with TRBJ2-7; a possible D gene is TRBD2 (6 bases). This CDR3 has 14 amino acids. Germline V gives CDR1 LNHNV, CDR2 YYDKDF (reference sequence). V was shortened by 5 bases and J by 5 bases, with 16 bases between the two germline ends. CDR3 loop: CATSPVRDFDEQYF. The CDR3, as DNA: TGTGCCACCAGCCCGGTAAGGGACTTTGACGAGCAGTACTTC.

In nucleotides, the CDR3 is TGTGCCAGCAGCTTAGCGGGGGGAACCTACGAGCAGTACTTC. Protein sequence: CASSLAGGTYEQYF. The V gene is TRBV11-2, the J gene TRBJ2-7; 7 bases align to TRBD2. The CDR3 is 14 amino acids. Germline CDR1 is SGHAT and CDR2 is FQNNGV. J gave up 2 bases and V 1 base, and 2 bases lay outside the gene matches.

The CDR3 DNA is TGTGCCAGCAGCCAAACCAGGGGTGGTGAGCAGTTCTTC. It yields the protein CASSQTRGGEQFF. The chain links TRBV9 to TRBJ2-1, with a tentative D call TRBD1 (6 bases). Trimming left V 4 bases short and J 9 bases short, with 14 bases between. This CDR3 contains 13 residues. Per germline, CDR1 SGDLS and CDR2 YYNGEE.

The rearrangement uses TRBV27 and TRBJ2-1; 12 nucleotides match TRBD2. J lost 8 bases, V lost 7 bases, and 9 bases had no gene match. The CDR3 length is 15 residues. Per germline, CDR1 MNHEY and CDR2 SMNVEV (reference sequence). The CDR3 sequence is CASTYGLAGNDEQFF. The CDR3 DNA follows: TGTGCCAGCACCTATGGACTAGCGGGGAACGATGAGCAGTTCTTC.

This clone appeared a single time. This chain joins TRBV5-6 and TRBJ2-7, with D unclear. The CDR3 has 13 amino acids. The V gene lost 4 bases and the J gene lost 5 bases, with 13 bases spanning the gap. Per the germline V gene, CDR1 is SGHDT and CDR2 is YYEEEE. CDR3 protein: CASSPVETHEQYF. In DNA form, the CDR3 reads TGTGCCAGCAGCCCTGTAGAAACCCACGAGCAGTACTTC.

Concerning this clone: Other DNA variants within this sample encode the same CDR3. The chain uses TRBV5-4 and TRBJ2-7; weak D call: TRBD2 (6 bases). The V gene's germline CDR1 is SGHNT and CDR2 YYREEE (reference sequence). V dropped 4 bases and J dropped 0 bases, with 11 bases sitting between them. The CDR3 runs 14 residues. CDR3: CASSLGDSSYEQYF. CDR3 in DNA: TGTGCCAGCAGCCTAGGGGACTCCTCCTACGAGCAGTACTTC.

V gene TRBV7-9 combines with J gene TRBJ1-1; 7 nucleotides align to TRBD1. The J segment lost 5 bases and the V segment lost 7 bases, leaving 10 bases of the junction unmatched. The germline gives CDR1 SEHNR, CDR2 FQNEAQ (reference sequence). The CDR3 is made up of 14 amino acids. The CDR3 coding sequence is TGTGCCAGCACCCTGAAAGGGGGCCCAACTGAAGCTTTCTTT. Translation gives CASTLKGGPTEAFF.

The CDR3 bases are TGTGCCAGCAGCTTAATCCTCTCTGGGGCCAACGTCCTGACTTTC. Protein product: CASSLILSGANVLTF. V gene TRBV13 combines with J gene TRBJ2-6; D is unresolved. V was trimmed by 2 bases and J by 0 bases, leaving 5 bases between them. There are 15 residues in the CDR3. CDR1 PRHDT and CDR2 FYEKMQ come from the germline V gene (reference sequence).

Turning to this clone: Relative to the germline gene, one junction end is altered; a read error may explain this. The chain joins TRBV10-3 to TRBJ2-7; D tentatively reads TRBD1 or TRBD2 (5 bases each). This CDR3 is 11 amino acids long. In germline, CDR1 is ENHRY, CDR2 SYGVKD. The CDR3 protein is CAISEGTQWHF. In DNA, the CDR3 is TGTGCCATCAGTGAAGGGACCCAGTGGCACTTC.

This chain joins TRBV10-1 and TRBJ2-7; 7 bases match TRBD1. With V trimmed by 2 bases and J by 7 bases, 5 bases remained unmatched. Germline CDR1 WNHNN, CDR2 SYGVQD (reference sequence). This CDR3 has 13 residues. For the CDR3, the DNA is TGCGCCAGCAGTGAGGACAGGGCGAGTGAGCAGTACTTC. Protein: CASSEDRASEQYF.

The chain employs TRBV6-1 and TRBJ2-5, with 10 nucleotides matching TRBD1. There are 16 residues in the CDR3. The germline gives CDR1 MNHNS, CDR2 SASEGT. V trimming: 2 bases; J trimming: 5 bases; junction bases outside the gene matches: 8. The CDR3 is CASSELPTGGWETQYF. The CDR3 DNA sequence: TGTGCCAGCAGTGAACTACCGACAGGGGGCTGGGAGACCCAGTACTTC.

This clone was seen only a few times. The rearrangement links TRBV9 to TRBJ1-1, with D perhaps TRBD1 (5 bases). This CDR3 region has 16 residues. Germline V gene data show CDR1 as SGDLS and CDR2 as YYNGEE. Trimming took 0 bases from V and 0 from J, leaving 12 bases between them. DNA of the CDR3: TGTGCCAGCAGCGTAGAAGACAGATCTCTGAACACTGAAGCTTTCTTT. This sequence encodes CASSVEDRSLNTEAFF.

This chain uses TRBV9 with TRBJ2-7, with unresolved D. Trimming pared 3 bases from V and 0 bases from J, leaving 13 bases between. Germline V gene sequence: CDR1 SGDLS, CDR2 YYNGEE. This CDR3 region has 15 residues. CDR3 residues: CASSADGLGSYEQYF. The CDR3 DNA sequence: TGTGCCAGCAGCGCCGACGGGCTTGGCTCCTACGAGCAGTACTTC.

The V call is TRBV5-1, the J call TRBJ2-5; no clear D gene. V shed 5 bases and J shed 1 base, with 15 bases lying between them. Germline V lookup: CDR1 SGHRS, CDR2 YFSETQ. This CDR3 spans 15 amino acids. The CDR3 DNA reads TGCGCCAGCAGGGGAACCCCTTTTAGCCAAGAGACCCAGTACTTC. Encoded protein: CASRGTPFSQETQYF.

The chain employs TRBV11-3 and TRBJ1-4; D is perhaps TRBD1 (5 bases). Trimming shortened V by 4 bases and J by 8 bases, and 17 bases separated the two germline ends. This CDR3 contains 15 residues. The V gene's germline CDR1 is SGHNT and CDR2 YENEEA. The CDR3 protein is CASSYPGQGNEKLFF. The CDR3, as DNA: TGTGCCAGCAGCTACCCGGGGCAGGGTAACGAAAAACTGTTTTTT. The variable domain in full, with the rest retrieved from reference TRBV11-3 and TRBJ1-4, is EAGVVQSPRYKIIEKKQPVAFWCNPISGHNTLYWYLQNLGQGPELLIRYENEEAVDDSQLPKDRFSAERLKGVDSTLKIQPAELGDSAVYLCASSYPGQGNEKLFFGSGTQLSVL.

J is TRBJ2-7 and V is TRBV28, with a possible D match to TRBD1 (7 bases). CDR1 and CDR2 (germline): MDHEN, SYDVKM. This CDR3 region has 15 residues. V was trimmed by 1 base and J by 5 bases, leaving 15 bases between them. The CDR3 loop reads CASSLSPRGVNEQYF. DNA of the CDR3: TGTGCCAGCAGTTTATCCCCCAGGGGGGTCAACGAGCAGTACTTC.

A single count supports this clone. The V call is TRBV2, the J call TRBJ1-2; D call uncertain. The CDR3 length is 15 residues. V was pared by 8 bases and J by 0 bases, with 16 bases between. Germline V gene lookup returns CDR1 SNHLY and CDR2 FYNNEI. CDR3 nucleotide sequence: TGTGCCAGCGGGAGAGTCTTCCTAGCTAACTATGGCTACACCTTC. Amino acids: CASGRVFLANYGYTF.

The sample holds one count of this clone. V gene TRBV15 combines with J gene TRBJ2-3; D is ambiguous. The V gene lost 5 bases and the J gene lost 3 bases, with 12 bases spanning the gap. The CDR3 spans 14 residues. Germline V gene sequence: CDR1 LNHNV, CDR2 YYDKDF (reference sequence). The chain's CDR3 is CATSPSPFTDTQYF. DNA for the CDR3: TGTGCCACCAGCCCCTCCCCGTTTACAGATACGCAGTATTTT.

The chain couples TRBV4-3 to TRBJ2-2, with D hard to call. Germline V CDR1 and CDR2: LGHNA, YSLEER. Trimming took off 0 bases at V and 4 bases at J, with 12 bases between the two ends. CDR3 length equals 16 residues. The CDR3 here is CASSQDLSLLTGELFF. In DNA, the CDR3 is TGCGCCAGCAGCCAAGATTTGAGCCTGCTCACCGGGGAGCTGTTTTTT.

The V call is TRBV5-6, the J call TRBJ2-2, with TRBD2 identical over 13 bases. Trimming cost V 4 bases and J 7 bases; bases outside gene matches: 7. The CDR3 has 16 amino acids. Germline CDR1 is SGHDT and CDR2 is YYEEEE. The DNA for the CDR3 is TGTGCCAGCAGCCAGGGACTAGCGGGGTTTATCGGGGAGCTGTTTTTT. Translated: CASSQGLAGFIGELFF.

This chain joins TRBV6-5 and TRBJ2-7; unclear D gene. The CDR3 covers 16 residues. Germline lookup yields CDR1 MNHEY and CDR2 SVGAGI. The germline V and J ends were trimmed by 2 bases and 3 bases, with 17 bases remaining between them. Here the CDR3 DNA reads TGTGCCAGCAGTTACACCGACATTGGTTCTTTCTACGAGCAGTACTTC. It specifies CASSYTDIGSFYEQYF.

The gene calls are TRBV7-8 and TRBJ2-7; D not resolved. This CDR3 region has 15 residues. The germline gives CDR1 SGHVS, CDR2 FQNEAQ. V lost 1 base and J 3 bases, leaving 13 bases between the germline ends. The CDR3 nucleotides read TGTGCCAGCAGCTTAGGGGCAGCCATTCACTACGAGCAGTACTTC. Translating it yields CASSLGAAIHYEQYF. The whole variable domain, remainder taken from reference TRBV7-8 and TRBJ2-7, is GAGVSQSPRYKVAKRGQDVALRCDPISGHVSLFWYQQALGQGPEFLTYFQNEAQLDKSGLPSDRFFAERPEGSVSTLKIQRTQQEDSAVYLCASSLGAAIHYEQYFGPGTRLTVT.

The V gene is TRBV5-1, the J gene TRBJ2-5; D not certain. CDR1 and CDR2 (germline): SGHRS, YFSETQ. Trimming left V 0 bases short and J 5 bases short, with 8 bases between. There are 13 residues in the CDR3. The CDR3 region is CASSLGLSETQYF. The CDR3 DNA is TGCGCCAGCAGCTTGGGTCTGTCTGAGACCCAGTACTTC.

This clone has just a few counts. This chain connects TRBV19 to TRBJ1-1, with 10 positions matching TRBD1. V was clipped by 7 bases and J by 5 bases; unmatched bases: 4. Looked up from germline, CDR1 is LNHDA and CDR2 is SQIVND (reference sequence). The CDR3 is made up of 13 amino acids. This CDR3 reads CASKDRGSTEAFF. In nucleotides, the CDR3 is TGTGCCAGTAAGGACAGGGGGTCTACTGAAGCTTTCTTT.

In DNA form, the CDR3 reads TGTGCCAGCAGCTTAGGAGCAGGGGCGAACACTGAAGCTTTCTTT. Its translation is CASSLGAGANTEAFF. The rearrangement links TRBV7-9 to TRBJ1-1; TRBD1 is a possible D gene (6 bases). In germline, CDR1 is SEHNR, CDR2 FQNEAQ (reference sequence). Deletions cut 1 base from V and 1 base from J, with 10 bases between. The CDR3 spans 15 residues.